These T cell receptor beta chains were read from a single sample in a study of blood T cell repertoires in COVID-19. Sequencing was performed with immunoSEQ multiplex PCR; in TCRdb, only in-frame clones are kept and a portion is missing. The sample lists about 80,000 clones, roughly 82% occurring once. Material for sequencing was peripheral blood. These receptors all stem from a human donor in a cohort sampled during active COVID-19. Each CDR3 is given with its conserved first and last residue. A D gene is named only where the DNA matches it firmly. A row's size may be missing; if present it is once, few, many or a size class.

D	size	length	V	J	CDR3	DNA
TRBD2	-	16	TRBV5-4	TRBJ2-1	CASSLGASGGLGEQFF	TGTGCCAGCAGCTTGGGGGCTAGCGGGGGCTTGGGTGAGCAGTTCTTC
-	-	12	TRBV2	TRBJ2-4	CASSLRSNIQYF	TGTGCCAGCAGCCTTCGGTCAAACATTCAGTACTTC
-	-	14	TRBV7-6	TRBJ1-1	CASSSEGWGTEAFF	TGTGCCAGCAGCTCGGAGGGATGGGGCACTGAAGCTTTCTTT
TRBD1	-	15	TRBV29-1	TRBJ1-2	CSVAHRDRLINGYTF	TGCAGCGTTGCTCATCGGGACAGGTTAATCAATGGCTACACCTTC
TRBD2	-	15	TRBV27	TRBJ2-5	CASSPFGGGRETQYF	TGTGCCAGCAGTCCCTTCGGCGGGGGGAGGGAGACCCAGTACTTC
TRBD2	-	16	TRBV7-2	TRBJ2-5	CASSLSRGGVVETQYF	TGTGCCAGCAGCTTATCCCGGGGGGGAGTGGTCGAGACCCAGTACTTC
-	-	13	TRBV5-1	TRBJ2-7	CASSLSLSYEQYF	TGCGCCAGCAGCTTATCACTCTCCTACGAGCAGTACTTC
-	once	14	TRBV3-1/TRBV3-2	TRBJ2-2	CASSRRGGDGELFF	TGTGCCAGCAGCCGCCGAGGGGGGGACGGGGAGCTGTTTTTT
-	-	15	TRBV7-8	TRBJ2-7	CASSLRGLSIYEQYF	TGTGCCAGCAGCTTACGCGGACTATCAATATACGAGCAGTACTTC
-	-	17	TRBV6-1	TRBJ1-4	CASGGRRVVPGNEKLFF	TGTGCCAGCGGTGGGAGGAGGGTGGTGCCTGGAAATGAAAAACTGTTTTTT
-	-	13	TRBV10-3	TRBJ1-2	CAISPGANYGYTF	TGTGCCATCAGCCCAGGGGCCAACTATGGCTACACCTTC
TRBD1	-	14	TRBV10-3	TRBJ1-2	CAISRQGAGYGYTF	TGTGCCATCAGTCGACAGGGAGCGGGCTATGGCTACACCTTC
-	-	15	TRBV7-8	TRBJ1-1	CASSLAPSGNTEAFF	TGTGCCAGCAGCTTAGCCCCCTCGGGAAACACTGAAGCTTTCTTT
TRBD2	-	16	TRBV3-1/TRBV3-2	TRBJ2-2	CASSHWVAGGPGELFF	TGTGCCAGCAGCCATTGGGTCGCGGGGGGGCCCGGGGAGCTGTTTTTT
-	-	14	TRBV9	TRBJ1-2	CASSVVGLAYGYTF	TGTGCCAGCAGCGTAGTGGGGCTCGCCTATGGCTACACCTTC
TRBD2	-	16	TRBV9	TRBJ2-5	CASSVVASGGQETQYF	TGTGCCAGCAGCGTAGTGGCTAGCGGGGGGCAAGAGACCCAGTACTTC
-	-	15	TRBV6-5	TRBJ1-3	CASVGDWSSGNTIYF	TGTGCCAGCGTAGGGGACTGGAGCTCTGGAAACACCATATATTTT
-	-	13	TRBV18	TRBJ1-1	CASSPALNTEAFF	TGTGCCAGCTCACCGGCTCTCAACACTGAAGCTTTCTTT
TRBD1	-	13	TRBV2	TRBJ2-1	CASIGPRGQGKFF	TGTGCCAGCATAGGCCCCCGGGGACAGGGAAAGTTCTTC
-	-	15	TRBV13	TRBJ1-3	CASSSITQTGNTIYF	TGTGCCAGCAGCTCAATAACCCAGACTGGAAACACCATATATTTT
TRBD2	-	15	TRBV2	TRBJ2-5	CASSEARGAGETQYF	TGTGCCAGCAGTGAAGCGCGGGGGGCGGGGGAGACCCAGTACTTC
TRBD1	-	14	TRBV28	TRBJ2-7	CASSIRDRDYEQYF	TGTGCCAGCAGTATCCGGGACAGGGACTACGAGCAGTACTTC
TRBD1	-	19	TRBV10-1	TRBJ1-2	CASSAPDPGQGALGYGYTF	TGCGCCAGCAGTGCCCCTGATCCGGGACAGGGGGCGCTTGGCTATGGCTACACCTTC
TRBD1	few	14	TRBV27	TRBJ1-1	CASRGDRGSSEAFF	TGTGCCAGCAGGGGGGACAGGGGGTCTTCTGAAGCTTTCTTT
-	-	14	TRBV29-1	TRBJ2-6	CSVPQGSGANVLTF	TGCAGCGTTCCGCAGGGGTCTGGGGCCAACGTCCTGACTTTC
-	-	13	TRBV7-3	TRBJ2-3	CASSLGTAYTQYF	TGTGCCAGCAGCCTTGGGACTGCCTATACGCAGTATTTT
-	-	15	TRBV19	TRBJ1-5	CASSIDRGATQPQHF	TGTGCCAGTAGTATAGATCGGGGGGCGACTCAGCCCCAGCATTTT
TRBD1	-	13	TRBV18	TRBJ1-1	CASSGQWNTEAFF	TGTGCCAGCTCGGGACAGTGGAACACTGAAGCTTTCTTT
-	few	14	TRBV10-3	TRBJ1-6	CANPRDNYNSPLHF	TGTGCCAACCCACGGGACAACTATAATTCACCCCTCCACTTT
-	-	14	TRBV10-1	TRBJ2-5	CASSESNRVKTQYF	TGCGCCAGCAGTGAGTCCAACAGGGTAAAGACCCAGTACTTC
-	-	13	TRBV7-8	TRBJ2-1	CASSLQGYNEQFF	TGTGCCAGCAGCTTACAGGGTTACAATGAGCAGTTCTTC
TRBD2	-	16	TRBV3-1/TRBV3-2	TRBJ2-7	CASSQVLRGGDYEQYF	TGTGCCAGCAGCCAAGTTCTGCGGGGGGGCGACTACGAGCAGTACTTC
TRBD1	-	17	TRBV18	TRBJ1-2	CASSPERQGFFFNGYTF	TGTGCCAGCTCACCAGAAAGACAGGGGTTCTTTTTTAATGGCTACACCTTC
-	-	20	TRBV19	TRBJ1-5	CASSIFRLTLWDYSNQPQHF	TGTGCCAGTAGTATCTTCCGATTGACACTCTGGGACTATAGCAATCAGCCCCAGCATTTT
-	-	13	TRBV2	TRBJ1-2	CARGRTNSYGYTF	TGTGCCCGCGGAAGAACGAATTCCTATGGCTACACCTTC
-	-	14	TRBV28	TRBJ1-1	CASSLRGINTEAFF	TGTGCCAGCAGTTTACGAGGGATAAACACTGAAGCTTTCTTT
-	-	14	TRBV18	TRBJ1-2	CASSPGTGKYGYTF	TGTGCCAGCTCACCAGGGACTGGGAAGTATGGCTACACCTTC
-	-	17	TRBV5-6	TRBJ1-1	CASTLPRGARGKTEAFF	TGTGCCAGCACCCTTCCCCGGGGGGCTCGGGGGAAAACTGAAGCTTTCTTT
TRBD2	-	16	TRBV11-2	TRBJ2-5	CASRPSGGARRETQYF	TGTGCCAGCAGGCCTAGCGGGGGGGCCCGTAGAGAGACCCAGTACTTC
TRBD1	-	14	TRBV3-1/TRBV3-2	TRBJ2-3	CASSYRQGSDTQYF	TGTGCCAGCAGCTACCGACAGGGTTCAGATACGCAGTATTTT
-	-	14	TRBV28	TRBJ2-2	CASSVLQNTGELFF	TGTGCCAGCAGCGTATTACAGAACACCGGGGAGCTGTTTTTT
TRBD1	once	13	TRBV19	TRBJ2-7	CASSVRQGNEQYF	TGTGCCAGTAGTGTAAGACAGGGGAACGAGCAGTACTTC
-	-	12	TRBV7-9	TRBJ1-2	CASTLAPNGYTF	TGTGCCAGCACTCTAGCCCCTAATGGCTACACCTTC
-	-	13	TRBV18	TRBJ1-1	CASSPTANTEAFF	TGTGCCAGCTCACCGACAGCGAACACTGAAGCTTTCTTT
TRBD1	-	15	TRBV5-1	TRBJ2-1	CASSKGQGLEDEQFF	TGCGCCAGCAGCAAGGGACAGGGCCTTGAGGATGAGCAGTTCTTC
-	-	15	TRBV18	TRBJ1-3	CASSPREGFGNTIYF	TGTGCCAGCTCACCACGGGAGGGTTTTGGAAACACCATATATTTT
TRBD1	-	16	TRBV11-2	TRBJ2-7	CASRPWGRDRDYEQYF	TGTGCCAGCAGACCCTGGGGCCGGGACAGGGATTACGAGCAGTACTTC
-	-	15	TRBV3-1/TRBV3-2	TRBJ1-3	CASSQQGSSGNTIYF	TGTGCCAGCAGCCAACAGGGCAGCTCTGGAAACACCATATATTTT
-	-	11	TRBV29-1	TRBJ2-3	CSAPRGDTQYF	TGCAGCGCCCCACGAGGGGATACGCAGTATTTT
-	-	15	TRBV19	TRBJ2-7	CASSNKGLPGFEQYF	TGTGCCAGTAGCAATAAGGGACTCCCGGGCTTCGAGCAGTACTTC
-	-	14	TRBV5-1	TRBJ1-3	CASSSNPVGNTIYF	TGCGCCAGCAGCTCCAATCCGGTGGGAAACACCATATATTTT
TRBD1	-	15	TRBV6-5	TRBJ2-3	CASSLRDRVTDTQYF	TGTGCCAGCAGTCTCCGGGACAGGGTAACAGATACGCAGTATTTT
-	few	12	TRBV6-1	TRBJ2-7	CASSEQGGEQYF	TGTGCCAGCAGTGAACAGGGTGGCGAGCAGTACTTC
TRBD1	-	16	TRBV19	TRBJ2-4	CASSPRQGAAKNIQYF	TGTGCCAGTAGTCCCCGACAGGGGGCGGCCAAAAACATTCAGTACTTC
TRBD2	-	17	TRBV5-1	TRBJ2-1	CASSLRAGGPSYNEQFF	TGCGCCAGCAGCTTGCGGGCGGGGGGGCCCAGCTACAATGAGCAGTTCTTC
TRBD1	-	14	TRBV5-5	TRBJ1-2	CASSAGGRGYGYTF	TGTGCCAGCAGCGCAGGGGGTAGGGGGTATGGCTACACCTTC
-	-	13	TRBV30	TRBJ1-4	CAWSYRGKGKLFF	TGTGCCTGGAGTTATAGGGGTAAAGGAAAACTGTTTTTT